This TCR beta chain was retrieved from a study of beta chain features in type 1 diabetes. The CDR3 spans 15 residues. V lost 5 bases to trimming and J lost 4 bases; unmatched junction nucleotides: 3. Germline V gives CDR1 SGHNT, CDR2 YENEEA. This clone turned up a few times. The antigen is undetermined. Study observations and caveats: VDJ junctions in type 1 diabetes patients carried more deletions and fewer insertions. The study found that naive, central memory and Treg TCRB repertoires appeared more similar in patients than in healthy donors.

Isolated RNA was reverse transcribed in full, so expressed TCRB transcripts were sequenced. Repertoires were generated with immunoSEQ multiplex PCR, while TCRdb's copy carries only in-frame clones and drops some. The table includes approximately 380,000 clones, more than 13% detected once. This chain connects TRBV11-3 to TRBJ2-2, with TRBD2 matching over 11 bases. This clonotype was obtained from a woman younger than 35 in good health. Sequences were obtained from naive CD4+ T cells from blood. This chain's CDR3 is CASSRSGRATGELFF. The CDR3 nucleotides read TGTGCCAGCAGCCGTAGCGGGAGGGCCACCGGGGAGCTGTTTTTT.